This T cell receptor (beta chain) comes out of a study of cytomegalovirus exposure and HLA in healthy donors. General study findings and limits: Analyses of presence/absence relied on an assumption of roughly uniform sequencing depth across donors.

As concerns this clone: Its antigen is currently unknown.

CDR1 KGHSH and CDR2 LQKENI come from the germline V gene. Trimming cost V 3 bases and J 1 base; bases outside gene matches: 8. This CDR3 has 17 amino acids. 60 Vbeta and 13 Jbeta primers were used in PCR. Assay: immunoSEQ multiplex PCR; the TCRdb copy retains only in-frame clones and omits some. The data hold about 110,000 clones, with under 80% observed a single time. The sequenced sample consisted of PBMCs. The source is a woman in her 40s in good health and CMV-seropositive. J is TRBJ2-2 and V is TRBV18, with TRBD2 matching over 7 bases. The CDR3 DNA reads as TGTGCCAGCTCACCCCTGGCGGGAGTATGGAACACCGGGGAGCTGTTTTTT. This sequence encodes CASSPLAGVWNTGELFF.